Here is one TCR beta chain with its context. Its antigen remains unidentified. TCRdb keeps only in-frame clones here, not all; method: immunoSEQ multiplex PCR. The repertoire holds about 21,000 clones, with around 80% as singletons. This sample is part of a study of CD4+ T cells in melanoma. Broader study findings: In melanoma, neoantigen-specific CD4+ T cells reportedly differed in differentiation state. A reported correlation linked neoantigen-specific CD4+ T cells to CD8+, macrophage and B cell function.

The CDR3 spans 13 residues. The V gene lost 8 bases and the J gene lost 7 bases, with 15 bases spanning the gap. Germline V gives CDR1 SGHRS, CDR2 YFSETQ. Input material: cells from a culture (not recorded whether cultured in vitro). The source of this sequence is a human donor with melanoma. V and J are TRBV5-1 and TRBJ1-4; D possibly corresponds to TRBD1 (5 bases). CDR3: CASSGTAGEKLFF. The CDR3, as DNA: TGCGCCAGTAGCGGGACCGCGGGTGAAAAACTGTTTTTT.